This T cell receptor (beta chain) was observed in a study of blood T cell repertoires in COVID-19. About the research overall: Samples taken during acute and convalescent COVID-19 were collected in the United States, Italy and Spain.

In the source study's methods: Estimation of nucleated cell counts was performed using reference gene primer amplification. The data were produced by immunoSEQ multiplex PCR, yet TCRdb's version contains in-frame clones alone and is incomplete. That table supplies the V and J calls and clone size; D and trimming were determined from the DNA. The table shows approximately 140,000 clones, with roughly 90% occurring only once. The V and J ends lost 6 bases and 9 bases respectively, with 18 bases between them. CDR1 is SNHLY, CDR2 FYNNEI, per germline. The CDR3 has 14 residues. The sample taken for sequencing was peripheral blood. The V and J genes are TRBV2 and TRBJ2-1; possibly TRBD2 for D (5 bases). The origin of this receptor is a man aged 65 to 79 with active COVID-19. CDR3 DNA: TGTGCCAGCAGACCGGACTCGGAAATTGGTGAGCAGTTCTTC. It encodes CASRPDSEIGEQFF.